This TCR beta chain was obtained from a study of T cell responses to AZD1222 COVID-19 vaccine. Here immunoSEQ multiplex PCR was the method, and the copy in TCRdb shows in-frame clones only, minus some. The data hold about 160,000 clones, with 85% to 95% observed a single time. Findings and caveats of the study: Seropositive AZD1222 recipients at baseline numbered only five or six. Clonal diversity may have been underestimated in mostly white British donors. Reports say nearly half of spike-specific TCRs go after unmutated variant regions. Compared with day 0, the breadth and depth of the Spike-specific TCR repertoire rose significantly after two doses of AZD1222.

This CDR3 contains 15 residues. Deletions cut 0 bases from V and 3 bases from J, with 12 bases between. Germline values: CDR1 SGHAT, CDR2 FQNNGV. To note about this clone: Its antigen is unidentified.

The clonotype originates from an adult in good health. Sequences were derived from peripheral blood, sampled on day 0 of AZD1222 vaccination. The chain employs TRBV11-2 and TRBJ2-7; D is uncertain. The CDR3 bases are TGTGCCAGCAGCTTAGATTCAAGCTCCCTCTACGAGCAGTACTTC. Its translation: CASSLDSSSLYEQYF.